The clone carrying this T cell receptor beta chain has more than one count but fewer than ten. The antigen is unknown. Every patient had relapsed following autologous stem cell transplantation, and cohorts differed in brentuximab vedotin exposure. Purified CD4+ T cells were obtained from thawed PBMCs through magnetic negative selection. The data stem from a study of PD-1 blockade in classical Hodgkin lymphoma. Study-wide points: The authors excluded patients who started nivolumab under 1 year after ASCT. Causes of the repertoire differences remain undefined, possibly disease activity or prior therapy.

The table came from immunoSEQ multiplex PCR; TCRdb's copy has only in-frame clones and leaves some out. Of about 6,800 clones listed, just under 80% are singletons. The material sequenced was CD4+ T cells from blood, taken at baseline. This TCR was recovered from a human donor with classical Hodgkin lymphoma.

The CDR3 region is CSGREAGANVLTF. In nucleotides, the CDR3 is TGCAGCGGCCGGGAAGCTGGGGCCAACGTCCTGACTTTC. The chain combines TRBV29-1 with TRBJ2-6, with a tentative D call TRBD2 (5 bases). Trimming removed 7 bases from V and 2 bases from J, with 9 bases in between. Looked up from germline, CDR1 is SQVTM and CDR2 is ANQGSEA. This CDR3 has 13 residues.